This T cell receptor beta chain was profiled in a study of cytomegalovirus exposure and HLA in healthy donors (dated by TCRdb to the late 2010s). At the level of the whole study: An earlier analysis of some 500 of the donors reported 250 to 300 Gb of sequence data and around 110 million unique TCR beta sequences from some 180 million T cells. The later analysis used no new phenotypic data to find candidate immune exposures, relying instead on TCR beta sequences and their occurrence across donors. The number of donors typed differed by locus, with about 629-630 for A, B, C, DRB1 and DQB1, about 500 for DQA1, under 610 for DPA1, and about 450 for DPB1. To predict cytomegalovirus infection status, the study brought together high-throughput TCR immunosequencing, statistical association of individual TCRs with disease status, and machine learning. To study patterns of TCR occurrence, a later analysis re-analyzed previously published TCR beta repertoires from around 660 donors and added high-resolution HLA genotyping. Approximately 330 gigabases of sequencing data and around 85 million unique TCR sequences made up an early release that covered several hundred HLA-typed donors. Alongside the repertoire data, information on donor age, sex, ethnicity and CMV serostatus was compiled. All discovery cohort repertoires had been generated using a single sequencing platform. An earlier analysis of around 580 of the donors used high-throughput TCR beta sequencing to judge whether each TCR beta V gene segment behaved as functional or pseudogenic. Class I and class II HLA loci were covered by the typing at four-digit resolution. Roughly five DR-DQ haplotypes were handled as single units for association and clustering, since linkage in the cohort was strong. Among some 400 genotyped donors of the cohort, an average of roughly 230,000 unique TCR beta nucleotide sequences was sequenced per donor, of which about 18% were non-productive. In addition to the first cohort of 500 to 850 subjects, a separate validation cohort of approximately 130 different subjects was used. The genetic ancestry cluster associated with self-reported Caucasian donors included 81% of the roughly 400 genotyped donors. The study aimed to test whether signatures of past pathogen exposure could be identified by cataloging public T cell receptors. The T cell repertoires of 666 subjects were profiled by immunosequencing and related to cytomegalovirus serostatus. A later genetic analysis used genome-wide SNP genotypes for about three fifths of the 666 donors, treating that subset as a discovery cohort. General study outcomes and caveats: While some public TCRs were present in many individuals, most TCR sequences turned up only very rarely across donors. A further reported finding was that TCR beta sequences accurately predicted the HLA-A and HLA-B alleles for most subjects in the first cohort. Cytomegalovirus status was reported to be diagnosed by the classifier with high specificity and sensitivity in both the original and validation cohorts. It was suggested by the authors that the approach could potentially be generalized to other disease states and immunological phenotypes. Because HLA typing was unavailable for some donors at each locus, only the typed subset was used in association tests. In a later analysis, several top co-occurrence clusters were reported to appear linked to parvovirus B19, influenza, CMV and Epstein-Barr virus. In the study, around 150 TCR beta chains were listed as associated with cytomegalovirus. A cluster of highly shared sequence variants was judged likely to be a technical artifact of the sequencing pipeline. Compared with equally common non-associated chains, HLA-associated TCR beta chains in a later analysis were more clonally expanded and had lower generation probabilities. Compared with the roughly 670-donor mean, donors in an Asian-associated ancestry cluster had fewer N-insertions in productive TCRs, according to a later genetic analysis. A later analysis associated 15,000 to 20,000 TCR beta sequences with specific HLA alleles at a false discovery rate of 0.05. For the cohort, immune exposure information was limited to CMV serostatus. Strong co-occurrence of HLA alleles, especially DR and DQ, made assigning TCR associations to individual alleles difficult. In this cohort, only TCR beta chains were sequenced, and detectable features were limited by the absence of alpha or paired-chain data. According to a later analysis, TCR association rates differed among HLA loci, with DRB1 alleles showing the most associated TCRs and HLA-C alleles showing the fewest. A later analysis found that most CMV-associated TCR beta chains appeared HLA-restricted, with HLA associations seemingly driven largely by CMV exposure. The earlier analysis of approximately 560 of the donors excluded 15 to 20 rarely observed V segments, including chromosome 9 orphons, because counts were too low. A few of the identified cytomegalovirus-associated TCR beta chains were confirmed in vitro to be specific for cytomegalovirus antigens. Sequencing depth was assumed to be roughly uniform across donors in the presence/absence analyses, though that assumption may not hold. Correlated functional status among segregating V segments might reflect linkage disequilibrium, but an unknown experimental factor could not be ruled out. Some IMGT-functional V segments, including TRBV6-2 and TRBV6-3, could not be told apart with the 87-base-pair reads, so those segments were excluded. In a later genetic analysis, a missense DCLRE1C variant was associated with V-gene and J-gene trimming of TCR beta chains, and the association was replicated in an independent cohort. Broadly in line with IMGT annotations, most TCR beta V segments showed up in productive rearrangements about 87% or about 30% of the time in an earlier analysis of approximately 640 of the donors.

In total, 666 healthy bone marrow donors made up the cohort. Cohort members were all nominally healthy when sampled, although unrecorded immune exposures were likely present. The donor tested CMV seronegative, placing the donor among the 350 or so seronegative members of the cohort. A peripheral blood sample was collected from each donor, and TCR beta sequencing was performed on peripheral blood mononuclear cells. Genomic DNA extraction from the blood cell samples was performed with the Qiagen DNeasy Blood Extraction Kit. To note about this clone: The antigen it binds to is not known. It has no much larger one-base neighbor in the sample; base qualities were not kept.

The library was produced with the immunoSEQ multiplex PCR assay. The multiplex PCR relied on a mix of 60 forward primers for TCR Vbeta segments and 13 reverse primers for TCR Jbeta segments. A multiplex PCR assay on genomic DNA amplified the CDR3 region of rearranged TCR beta genes. Amplified TCR beta libraries were sequenced as 87-base-pair reads on the Illumina HiSeq System. From the authors' description of their analysis: A later analysis tallied tens of millions of unique TCR beta chains across the 600 to 700 repertoires, and approximately 12 million of those chains were shared by two or more donors. Raw reads were error-corrected and collapsed into unique sequences with a nearest-neighbor algorithm that merged closely related sequences to remove PCR and sequencing errors. To assign V, D and J gene segments, CDR3 sequences were aligned to IMGT reference sequences. For a sequence to be retained, a match of at least six nucleotides to both a V gene segment and a J gene segment was required. A rearrangement counted as productive if the CDR3 had no stop codons and remained in frame with V and J, and every other rearrangement counted as non-productive. Following IMGT convention, CDR3 was defined as the stretch from the second conserved V-encoded cysteine up to the conserved J-encoded phenylalanine. In an earlier analysis of roughly 610 of the donors, sequences lacking an unambiguous match to a single V gene segment were excluded. An earlier analysis of fewer than 650 of the donors classified V segments as functional when productive rearrangements were above 56.7% and as segregating when the standard deviation between donors was above 5%. A statistical classification framework was developed to diagnose cytomegalovirus status using the catalog of TCR beta chain sequences. V and J gene assignment, in a later analysis, came from comparing TCR nucleotide sequences with IMGT/GENE-DB human TR gene sequences. Using the TCRdist pipeline, a later analysis assigned CDR3 sequences along with most-parsimonious VDJ recombination scenarios. A later analysis defined each TCR beta chain by its CDR3 amino acid sequence plus V-gene family, and excluded reads lacking a unique V-gene family. A later analysis removed several hundred highly shared, low-generation-probability nucleotide sequences to deal with suspected cross-contamination and a sequencing artifact. In a later analysis, a clonal expansion index for each public chain was calculated from normalized within-repertoire ranks of inferred template counts. In a later analysis, generation probabilities were computed using a VDJ recombination model fitted to out-of-frame rearrangements, and the results were checked against IGoR. In a later analysis, hypergeometric tests were used to score TCR-TCR, TCR-HLA and TCR-CMV co-occurrence, with a repertoire-size bias correction applied to TCR pairs. In a later analysis, false discovery rates were estimated by permuting HLA or CMV assignments 20 times. A later analysis grouped co-occurring TCRs with DBSCAN, adding TCRdist sequence similarity when clustering within HLA-allele-positive subsets. Repertoires with fewer than 30,000 or more than 120,000 public chains were left out of co-occurrence clustering, as were about five repertoires with anomalous nucleotide sharing. The table was pulled from immuneACCESS by TCRdb, which kept in-frame rearrangements only. Such tables lose some clones; where checked, under half of the loss comes from unresolved V genes, and the rest has no known cause. V, J and clone size reflect that table, while D and trimming were determined from the DNA. In all, the sample holds roughly 150,000 clones, and 80% to 90% of those were seen once. Clones ranked in the top ten supply about 2.4% of the sample.

The CDR3 sequence holds 15 residues, the cysteine and phenylalanine included. Only the CDR3 portion is preserved as DNA: 45 bases, with reading frame beginning at the first base. The germline V gene encodes CDR1 MDHEN and CDR2 SYDVKM. Trimmed from V: 1 base; trimmed from J: 8 bases; junction bases lacking a gene match: 6. This TCR came from a male donor in good health and CMV-seronegative. Sequenced sample: PBMCs. Recombination connected TRBV28 to TRBJ1-4, with 8 bases in between that match TRBD1. The nucleotide sequence is TGTGCCAGCAGTTTATATGGACAGGGTTTCGAAAAACTGTTTTTT. Its coded protein is CASSLYGQGFEKLFF.